The next 30 T cell receptor beta chains were all read from a single sample in a study of blood T cell repertoires in COVID-19. Sequencing used immunoSEQ multiplex PCR; TCRdb keeps in-frame clones, though not all of them. There are 150,000 to 200,000 clones in the sample; more than 85% occur only once, and roughly 2% lies in the top ten. Specimen: peripheral blood. The receptors here all came from a man aged 65 to 79 with active or convalescent COVID-19.

The chain joins TRBV2 to TRBJ1-5; D might be TRBD1 (6 bases). The CDR3 is 15 amino acids. Germline CDR1 reads SNHLY; CDR2 reads FYNNEI. The ends were cut back, 5 bases at V and 0 bases at J, with 11 bases in the middle. DNA of the CDR3: TGTGCCAGCAGTACAGGGAAATATAGCAATCAGCCCCAGCATTTT. Translated, it gives CASSTGKYSNQPQHF.

The genes are TRBV27 and TRBJ2-7, with D perhaps matching TRBD1 (6 bases). Per the germline V gene, CDR1 is MNHEY and CDR2 is SMNVEV (reference sequence). Deletions cut 6 bases from V and 0 bases from J, with 18 bases between. This CDR3 has 16 residues. The DNA of the CDR3 is TGTGCCAGCAGCCTAGGGACAATACGGAGCTCCTACGAGCAGTACTTC. This translates into CASSLGTIRSSYEQYF.

V usage is TRBV18 and J usage is TRBJ2-7, with TRBD2 matching 11 bases. The V segment lost 3 bases and the J segment 2 bases; nucleotides outside the gene matches: 6. CDR1 and CDR2 from the germline V gene are KGHSH and LQKENI. CDR3 length equals 16 residues. DNA for the CDR3: TGTGCCAGCTCACCGTCGGGACTAGCGGATACCTACGAGCAGTACTTC. Translation: CASSPSGLADTYEQYF.

This clone has just one count. The chain is built from TRBV27 and TRBJ2-3; 7 nucleotides match TRBD1. The trim removed 2 bases at V and 6 bases at J, leaving 5 bases unmatched. Per germline, CDR1 MNHEY and CDR2 SMNVEV (reference sequence). CDR3 length: 14 amino acids. CDR3 protein: CASSLTTTGDTQYF. The CDR3 DNA reads as TGTGCCAGCAGTTTAACTACGACAGGGGATACGCAGTATTTT.

CDR3 nucleotides: TGTGCCAGCAGCACAATTCAGGGCCTCGGGACCCAGTACTTC. It yields the protein CASSTIQGLGTQYF. The rearrangement uses TRBV11-2 and TRBJ2-5; a possible D gene is TRBD1 (5 bases). The V and J ends lost 5 bases and 7 bases respectively, with 17 bases between them. This CDR3 is 14 amino acids long. In germline, CDR1 is SGHAT, CDR2 FQNNGV. Combining the CDR3 with reference TRBV11-2 and TRBJ2-5 gives the whole variable domain EAGVAQSPRYKIIEKRQSVAFWCNPISGHATLYWYQQILGQGPKLLIQFQNNGVVDDSQLPKDRFSAERLKGVDSTLKIQPAKLEDSAVYLCASSTIQGLGTQYFGPGTRLLVL.

The chain carries TRBV27 and TRBJ2-1; weak D call: TRBD1 (6 bases). Germline CDR1 is MNHEY and CDR2 is SMNVEV (reference sequence). The CDR3 length is 15 residues. Trimming took 0 bases from V and 4 from J, leaving 10 bases between them. CDR3 loop: CASSLSTGYYNEQFF. CDR3 bases: TGTGCCAGCAGTTTATCCACAGGGTATTACAATGAGCAGTTCTTC.

This sequence joins TRBV5-1 and TRBJ2-2, with TRBD2 identical over 7 bases. The CDR3 covers 15 residues. The V gene's germline CDR1 is SGHRS and CDR2 YFSETQ. Losses at the gene ends were 0 bases for V and 1 base for J; bases not matched to a gene: 0. The CDR3: CASSLASGNTGELFF. Here the CDR3 DNA reads TGCGCCAGCAGCTTGGCTAGCGGGAACACCGGGGAGCTGTTTTTT.

The V gene is TRBV5-1, the J gene TRBJ2-2, with D possibly being TRBD1 (6 bases). CDR1 and CDR2 from the germline V gene are SGHRS and YFSETQ. V gave up 1 base and J gave up 1 base, with 8 bases separating them. CDR3 length: 15 amino acids. The CDR3 sequence: CASSLRGQNTGELFF. For the CDR3, the DNA is TGCGCCAGCAGCTTGCGGGGACAGAACACCGGGGAGCTGTTTTTT.

The chain employs TRBV4-3 and TRBJ2-5, with TRBD1 identical over 7 bases. Trimming removed 0 bases from V and 2 bases from J; junction bases left unmatched: 12. This CDR3 region has 18 residues. Germline CDR1 is LGHNA and CDR2 is YSLEER. CDR3 in DNA: TGCGCCAGCAGCCAAGAGTATGGGGCAGGGGGATTACAAGAGACCCAGTACTTC. It is translated as CASSQEYGAGGLQETQYF.

The chain has TRBV11-2 and TRBJ2-2; 7 positions match TRBD1. V gave up 1 base and J gave up 4 bases; unmatched junction bases: 3. The length of the CDR3 is 15 residues. Germline CDR1 SGHAT, CDR2 FQNNGV. The CDR3 DNA reads as TGTGCCAGCAGCTTAGGTGACAGGGCCACCGGGGAGCTGTTTTTT. The encoded protein is CASSLGDRATGELFF.

The rearrangement links TRBV11-2 to TRBJ2-2; 12 bases are shared with TRBD2. Germline V lookup: CDR1 SGHAT, CDR2 FQNNGV. Germline trimming cut 5 bases from V and 6 bases from J; bases unmatched to any gene: 4. There are 15 residues in the CDR3. CDR3 loop: CASSPRLAGAGELFF. The CDR3 DNA sequence: TGTGCCAGCAGCCCCCGACTAGCGGGGGCCGGGGAGCTGTTTTTT.

The chain combines TRBV30 with TRBJ2-5, with 8 bases identical to TRBD1. Per germline, CDR1 GTSNPN and CDR2 SVGIG (reference sequence). V shed 5 bases, J shed 11 bases, and the junction held 13 bases outside the gene matches. The CDR3 contains 13 residues. The CDR3 region is CAWLARGRTNQYF. CDR3 in DNA: TGTGCCTGGCTCGCCAGGGGGCGGACGAATCAGTACTTC.

V and J are TRBV28 and TRBJ1-4; 8 bases are shared with TRBD1. The ends lost 5 bases at V and 7 bases at J; junction bases unmatched: 6. The CDR3 length is 14 residues. The germline V gene encodes CDR1 MDHEN and CDR2 SYDVKM. The CDR3 reads CASSTSGGVEKLFF. CDR3 DNA: TGTGCCAGCAGTACATCAGGGGGCGTTGAAAAACTGTTTTTT.

V usage is TRBV2 and J usage is TRBJ2-4; 7 bases are shared with TRBD2. After removal of 5 bases from V and 10 bases from J, the junction contained 17 bases not matched to a gene. The CDR3 length is 16 residues. CDR1 and CDR2 from the germline V gene are SNHLY and FYNNEI. CDR3 in DNA: TGTGCCAGCAGTACGGCGGGGGATTTACCCTTGGGGATTCAGTACTTC. Protein: CASSTAGDLPLGIQYF.

This chain links TRBV6-1 with TRBJ2-7, with TRBD2 matching 7 bases. Trimming cost V 2 bases and J 12 bases; bases outside gene matches: 13. Per germline, CDR1 MNHNS and CDR2 SASEGT. The CDR3 contains 14 residues. The CDR3 DNA sequence: TGTGCCAGCAGTGAATTTCCGGGACTACGACCTCTGTACTTC. Protein sequence: CASSEFPGLRPLYF.

The chain links TRBV28 to TRBJ2-5, with TRBD1 as a possible D gene (5 bases). In germline, CDR1 is MDHEN, CDR2 SYDVKM. Deletions cut 5 bases from V and 4 bases from J, with 14 bases between. This CDR3 region has 14 residues. The CDR3 spells CASSPSGFTETQYF. The CDR3 DNA sequence: TGTGCCAGCAGTCCATCAGGGTTCACAGAGACCCAGTACTTC.

Points on this clone: A much bigger clone sits one base away, suggesting this may be a read error. This chain links TRBV9 with TRBJ2-7; perhaps TRBD1 as D (6 bases). Germline V gene data show CDR1 as SGDLS and CDR2 as YYNGEE. The CDR3 spans 15 residues. V was cut by 0 bases and J by 3 bases, with 13 bases left in between. The DNA of the CDR3 is TGTGCCAGCAGCGTAGGGGCAGGGGAAATCTACGAGCAGTACTTC. Translation gives CASSVGAGEIYEQYF. Drawing the rest from reference TRBV9 and TRBJ2-7, the complete variable domain is DSGVTQTPKHLITATGQRVTLRCSPRSGDLSVYWYQQSLDQGLQFLIQYYNGEERAKGNILERFSAQQFPDLHSELNLSSLELGDSALYFCASSVGAGEIYEQYFGPGTRLTVT.

The J gene is TRBJ2-2, the V gene TRBV7-8, with 11 bases lining up with TRBD2. V gave up 2 bases and J gave up 3 bases; unmatched junction bases: 5. In germline, CDR1 is SGHVS, CDR2 FQNEAQ. This CDR3 is built from 17 residues. The CDR3 nucleotides read TGTGCCAGCAGCTTAATAGCGGGAGGGCCAGACACCGGGGAGCTGTTTTTT. It encodes CASSLIAGGPDTGELFF.

This chain uses TRBV30 with TRBJ1-2; perhaps TRBD1 as D (6 bases). The CDR3 is 15 amino acids. V was cut by 3 bases and J by 6 bases, with 20 bases left in between. Germline CDR1 GTSNPN, CDR2 SVGIG (reference sequence). The CDR3 sequence: CAWRNRERWGHGYTF. In DNA, the CDR3 is TGTGCCTGGAGAAACAGGGAAAGGTGGGGACATGGCTACACCTTC.

The gene calls are TRBV2 and TRBJ1-1, with TRBD1 as a possible D gene (5 bases). The ends were cut back, 5 bases at V and 3 bases at J, with 7 bases in the middle. The V gene's germline CDR1 is SNHLY and CDR2 FYNNEI. The CDR3 loop spans 12 amino acids. The CDR3: CASSTTDTEAFF. In DNA, the CDR3 is TGTGCCAGCAGTACGACAGACACTGAAGCTTTCTTT.

This sequence joins TRBV24-1 and TRBJ2-1; D might be TRBD1 (6 bases). CDR3 length: 16 amino acids. Germline lookup yields CDR1 KGHDR and CDR2 SFDVKD. The V end lost 1 base, the J end lost 10 bases, and 19 bases lay between the germline ends. The CDR3 reads CATSDLRPTGIREQFF. The CDR3 DNA is TGTGCCACCAGTGATTTAAGGCCAACAGGGATTCGGGAGCAGTTCTTC.

The chain combines TRBV9 with TRBJ1-6; D might be TRBD1 (6 bases). Per the germline V gene, CDR1 is SGDLS and CDR2 is YYNGEE. The ends were cut back, 0 bases at V and 8 bases at J, with 18 bases in the middle. CDR3 length equals 17 residues. CDR3 nucleotides: TGTGCCAGCAGCGTAGCTCCCGGGACACGCTTGCATTCACCCCTCCACTTT. Its protein is CASSVAPGTRLHSPLHF.

Remarks on this clone: At one end the junction does not follow the germline gene, possibly because of a read error. The V gene is TRBV6-6, the J gene TRBJ1-3; D remains unclear. Germline V gives CDR1 MNHNY, CDR2 SVGAGI (reference sequence). This CDR3 spans 15 amino acids. This CDR3 reads CASGTPATHGDTIYF. CDR3 in DNA: TGTGCCAGCGGAACCCCAGCCACACATGGAGACACCATATATTTT.

This clone showed up just a few times. The chain recombines TRBV6-2 or TRBV6-3 with TRBJ2-3; D possibly corresponds to TRBD1 (5 bases). The germline V and J ends were trimmed by 0 bases and 3 bases, with 22 bases remaining between them. The CDR3 covers 19 residues. Per germline, CDR1 MNHEY and CDR2 SVGEGT. This CDR3 reads CASSYSTKKVQGGTDTQYF. In DNA, the CDR3 is TGTGCCAGCAGTTACTCAACCAAAAAAGTCCAGGGTGGGACAGATACGCAGTATTTT.

V gene TRBV7-2 combines with J gene TRBJ1-5; D is perhaps TRBD1 (5 bases). CDR1 SGHTA and CDR2 FQGNSA come from the germline V gene. Trimming pared 1 base from V and 7 bases from J, leaving 8 bases between. The CDR3 spans 13 residues. CDR3 bases: TGTGCCAGCAGCTTAGGACAGAGGCAGCCCCAGCATTTT. This codes for CASSLGQRQPQHF.

The chain combines TRBV3-1 (or the pseudogene TRBV3-2) with TRBJ2-3, with 7 bases fitting TRBD1. CDR3 length equals 13 residues. Germline values: CDR1 LGHDT, CDR2 YNNKEL (reference sequence). The J segment lost 2 bases and the V segment lost 8 bases, leaving 4 bases of the junction unmatched. CDR3: CASGRGYTDTQYF. Written as DNA, the CDR3 is TGTGCCAGCGGCAGGGGGTACACAGATACGCAGTATTTT.

This chain uses TRBV12-5 with TRBJ2-1, with TRBD1 matching 9 bases. After removal of 3 bases from V and 7 bases from J, the junction contained 10 bases not matched to a gene. This CDR3 spans 16 amino acids. CDR1 and CDR2 (germline): LGHNT, FRNRAP. CDR3 sequence: CASGLPSGQGSNEQFF. The CDR3 DNA is TGTGCTAGTGGTTTACCATCGGGACAGGGTTCGAATGAGCAGTTCTTC.

The rearrangement joins TRBV2 to TRBJ1-1; no clear D gene. This CDR3 is built from 16 residues. The V end was cut by 4 bases, the J end by 1 base, with 16 bases between. Per germline, CDR1 SNHLY and CDR2 FYNNEI. The DNA of the CDR3 is TGTGCCAGCAGTGTCGAAGGAGGCTGGACGAACACTGAAGCTTTCTTT. Amino acid sequence: CASSVEGGWTNTEAFF.

This clone showed up just once. The rearrangement joins TRBV28 to TRBJ1-1; 7 positions match TRBD1. Per germline, CDR1 MDHEN and CDR2 SYDVKM. The CDR3 length is 14 residues. J was trimmed by 1 base and V by 3 bases; bases with no gene match: 2. Written as DNA, the CDR3 is TGTGCCAGCAGTTTGCAGGGGGGGAACACTGAAGCTTTCTTT. It specifies CASSLQGGNTEAFF.

The rearrangement joins TRBV29-1 to TRBJ2-3; perhaps TRBD2 as D (7 bases). Germline-derived CDR1 and CDR2 are SQVTM and ANQGSEA. The CDR3 covers 15 residues. V lost 3 bases to trimming and J lost 0 bases, with 13 bases between them. The CDR3 sequence is CSVEGGTLSTDTQYF. CDR3 nucleotide sequence: TGCAGCGTTGAGGGGGGGACACTCAGCACAGATACGCAGTATTTT.